The 17 T cell receptor beta chains below all came from one sample that was sequenced in a study of T cells after yellow fever vaccination. MiXCR was run by TCRdb on the 5' RACE reads, yielding one entry per CDR3 protein. The sample records roughly 63,000 distinct CDR3 sequences, 7.4% being singletons. The sample here was CD8+ T cells sorted from PBMCs, taken 15 days after the yellow fever booster vaccination. These receptors all stem from a man younger than 40 who received the YFV17D yellow fever vaccine.

This clonotype was observed at least ten times. The chain is built from TRBV23-1 and TRBJ2-1; D may be TRBD2 (6 bases). TRBV23-1 is classed as an ORF, of uncertain function. V lost 0 bases to trimming and J lost 3 bases, with 18 bases between them. There are 18 residues in the CDR3. CDR3 coding DNA: TGCGCCAGCAGTCAATCTTTTACTCTCCAGCGGGTCTACAATGAGCAGTTCTTC. Amino acid sequence: CASSQSFTLQRVYNEQFF.

This clonotype occurred a few times. This chain uses TRBV19 with TRBJ2-7, with 9 bases lining up with TRBD1. CDR3 length: 13 amino acids. V lost 11 bases and J lost 1; bases outside the gene matches: 6. The germline V gene encodes CDR1 LNHDA and CDR2 SQIVND (reference sequence). CDR3 DNA: TGTGCCGCAGGACAGGGGAGATCCTACGAGCAGTACTTC. It yields the protein CAAGQGRSYEQYF.

This clonotype was seen a handful of times. This sequence joins TRBV6-2 or TRBV6-3 and TRBJ2-3; 11 bases line up with TRBD2. The V segment lost 0 bases and the J segment 5 bases; nucleotides outside the gene matches: 7. This CDR3 comprises 17 residues. The germline V gene encodes CDR1 MNHEY and CDR2 SVGEGT. The CDR3 DNA reads as TGTGCCAGCAGTTACTCCCCCCCGGGACTAGCGGAAGATACGCAGTATTTT. This translates into CASSYSPPGLAEDTQYF.

This clonotype was seen repeatedly, ten times or more. V and J are TRBV7-9 and TRBJ1-2, with D possibly being TRBD1 (5 bases). The CDR3 is 14 residues long. With 5 bases removed from V and 4 bases from J, the gap between germline ends came to 14 bases. Germline-derived CDR1 and CDR2 are SEHNR and FQNEAQ (reference sequence). The CDR3 spells CASSLSGGGYGYTF. The CDR3 region has the DNA TGTGCCAGCAGCCTCTCGGGGGGAGGCTATGGCTACACCTTC.

This clonotype was detected only a few times. The V call is TRBV4-1, the J call TRBJ1-5, with TRBD1 as a possible D gene (5 bases). V lost 1 base to trimming and J lost 15 bases, with 16 bases between them. CDR3 size: 13 residues. Germline V gene data show CDR1 as MGHRA and CDR2 as YSYEKL. The CDR3 spells CASSQALGDRRHF. CDR3 coding DNA: TGCGCCAGCAGCCAAGCCTTGGGGGACCGGCGGCATTTT.

This clonotype was found many times. The chain combines TRBV19 with TRBJ2-5; tentative D call: TRBD1 (6 bases). The CDR3 runs to 14 residues. V lost 6 bases and J 0 bases, leaving 11 bases between the germline ends. Per the germline V gene, CDR1 is LNHDA and CDR2 is SQIVND (reference sequence). CDR3 loop: CASRSRDNQETQYF. In nucleotides, the CDR3 is TGTGCCAGTAGAAGCCGGGACAACCAAGAGACCCAGTACTTC.

There are many counts of this clonotype. The chain links TRBV5-6 to TRBJ2-2; TRBD1 is a possible D gene (5 bases). This CDR3 has 14 amino acids. V gave up 4 bases and J gave up 2 bases, with 9 bases separating them. CDR1 and CDR2 from the germline V gene are SGHDT and YYEEEE. The CDR3 here is CASSTGQNTGELFF. In DNA form, the CDR3 reads TGTGCCAGCAGCACCGGACAAAACACCGGGGAGCTGTTTTTT.

This clonotype was counted ten times or more. The chain recombines TRBV4-3 with TRBJ2-4; D possibly corresponds to TRBD2 (6 bases). The germline V gene encodes CDR1 LGHNA and CDR2 YSLEER. Trimming stripped 0 bases from V and 1 base from J, with 22 bases between. There are 20 residues in the CDR3. The CDR3 sequence is CASSQERGLDGSKAKNIQYF. CDR3 sequence (DNA): TGCGCCAGCAGCCAAGAAAGGGGCTTGGACGGGAGTAAGGCCAAAAACATTCAGTACTTC.

This clonotype was detected many times. V is TRBV5-1 and J is TRBJ2-7; the D gene is possibly TRBD1 (5 bases). Germline CDR1 is SGHRS and CDR2 is YFSETQ. This CDR3 is built from 12 residues. Trimming took off 4 bases at V and 4 bases at J, with 9 bases between the two ends. CDR3 amino acids: CASSDRGYEQYF. DNA for the CDR3: TGCGCCAGCAGCGACAGAGGATACGAGCAGTACTTC.

This clonotype has a count of ten or more. J is TRBJ2-1 and V is TRBV19; 7 bases are a match to TRBD1. Germline-derived CDR1 and CDR2 are LNHDA and SQIVND (reference sequence). This CDR3 is built from 15 residues. The V segment lost 7 bases and the J segment 4 bases; nucleotides outside the gene matches: 10. The CDR3 is CASNPSGTAYNEQFF. For the CDR3, the DNA is TGTGCCAGTAACCCCTCAGGGACAGCTTACAATGAGCAGTTCTTC. The variable domain in full, completed from reference TRBV19 and TRBJ2-1, reads DGGITQSPKYLFRKEGQNVTLSCEQNLNHDAMYWYRQDPGQGLRLIYYSQIVNDFQKGDIAEGYSVSREKKESFPLTVTSAQKNPTAFYLCASNPSGTAYNEQFFGPGTRLTVL.

In this sample, this clonotype turned up many times. V usage is TRBV29-1 and J usage is TRBJ2-2; TRBD2 aligns across 16 bases. CDR1 is SQVTM and CDR2 is ANQGSEA in the germline V gene. This CDR3 has 20 residues. V shed 6 bases and J 9 bases; nucleotides not matched to a gene: 22. In DNA form, the CDR3 reads TGCAGCGTCAGCGGACAGGGCTCCGGGACTAGCGGGAGGGCCGTGTGGGAGCTGTTTTTT. Encoded protein: CSVSGQGSGTSGRAVWELFF.

V usage is TRBV7-6 and J usage is TRBJ2-3; the D gene is possibly TRBD1 (6 bases). V was trimmed by 5 bases and J by 4 bases, leaving 13 bases between them. The CDR3 is 14 residues long. Germline loops: CDR1 SGHVS, CDR2 FNYEAQ. As DNA, the CDR3 is TGTGCCAGCAGCCGGGACACACACCCAGATACGCAGTATTTT. Its translation is CASSRDTHPDTQYF.

This clonotype was found many times. V is TRBV5-1 and J is TRBJ2-7; 7 bases fit TRBD1. CDR3 length: 14 residues. Germline trimming cut 3 bases from V and 4 bases from J; bases unmatched to any gene: 7. CDR1 is SGHRS, CDR2 YFSETQ, per germline. CDR3: CASSSPGQSYEQYF. CDR3 in DNA: TGCGCCAGCAGCTCCCCGGGACAGTCATACGAGCAGTACTTC.

This clonotype was detected many times. The V gene is TRBV7-9, the J gene TRBJ2-1; 11 nucleotides agree with TRBD2. Germline lookup yields CDR1 SEHNR and CDR2 FQNEAQ (reference sequence). With V trimmed by 6 bases and J by 9 bases, 7 bases remained unmatched. This CDR3 has 14 amino acids. The CDR3 DNA sequence: TGTGCCAGCAGTTCTCTAGCGGGAGGTGGTGAGCAGTTCTTC. The encoded protein is CASSSLAGGGEQFF.

This clonotype appeared many times. J is TRBJ2-7 and V is TRBV7-9; no firm D call. The germline V gene encodes CDR1 SEHNR and CDR2 FQNEAQ (reference sequence). This CDR3 is built from 15 residues. Trimming pared 5 bases from V and 3 bases from J, leaving 17 bases between. The CDR3 loop is CASSREWRENYEQYF. CDR3 nucleotide sequence: TGTGCCAGCAGCCGCGAATGGAGAGAAAACTACGAGCAGTACTTC.

This clonotype came up many times. The rearrangement uses TRBV5-6 and TRBJ2-3; possible D gene TRBD1, 5 bases. Germline loops: CDR1 SGHDT, CDR2 YYEEEE. The V and J ends lost 4 bases and 4 bases respectively, with 19 bases between them. The CDR3 is 16 amino acids. CDR3 amino acids: CASSSPDSDGADTQYF. The DNA of the CDR3 is TGTGCCAGCAGCAGTCCCGACAGTGATGGGGCAGATACGCAGTATTTT.

In this sample, this clonotype turned up many times. CDR3 in DNA: TGTGCCAGCAGCCCTCGGGGTTCCGGGGACGAGCAGTACTTC. This encodes CASSPRGSGDEQYF. This chain connects TRBV3-1 to TRBJ2-7, with D possibly TRBD2 on 5 matching bases. This CDR3 is built from 14 residues. Trimming took off 4 bases at V and 5 bases at J, with 15 bases between the two ends. Germline loops: CDR1 LGHDT, CDR2 YNNKEL (reference sequence).